These 21 T cell receptor beta chains originate from one sample sequenced in a study of identical twins. TCRdb redid the calling of the 5' RACE reads with MiXCR, one entry per CDR3 protein. The sample shows some 210,000 distinct CDR3 sequences, roughly 15% of them seen only once. The sample was also reused in another study, on T cells expressing NK-cell markers.

Material: CD8+ T cells sorted from blood. The receptors were sampled from a woman under 30 in good health.

The chain uses TRBV6-1 and TRBJ2-3; 10 bases match TRBD1. Losses at the gene ends were 1 base for V and 6 bases for J; bases not matched to a gene: 13. The V gene's germline CDR1 is MNHNS and CDR2 SASEGT. The CDR3 length is 18 residues. The CDR3, as DNA: TGTGCCAGCAGTGAAGGAAAGGGGACAGGGGCCACGGGGGATACGCAGTATTTT. Protein product: CASSEGKGTGATGDTQYF.

Many counts were recorded for this clonotype. The DNA for the CDR3 is TGCAGTGCTAGGCACTCCTCAGGCAATGAGCAGTTCTTC. Its translation: CSARHSSGNEQFF. This chain links TRBV20-1 with TRBJ2-1; D remains ambiguous. The V and J ends lost 3 bases and 6 bases respectively, with 12 bases between them. CDR1 and CDR2 (germline): DFQATT, SNEGSKA (reference sequence). The CDR3 extends over 13 amino acids.

This clonotype was counted many times. The J gene is TRBJ2-1, the V gene TRBV29-1; TRBD2 matches at 11 bases. Germline V gene sequence: CDR1 SQVTM, CDR2 ANQGSEA. The CDR3 runs 14 residues. The V and J ends lost 7 bases and 8 bases, in that order; junction bases with no gene match: 10. This CDR3 is CSALLAGAGYEQFF. For the CDR3, the DNA is TGCAGCGCATTACTAGCGGGGGCGGGATATGAGCAGTTCTTC.

This clonotype came up a few times. This chain joins TRBV11-3 and TRBJ2-3; D possibly corresponds to TRBD2 (5 bases). Germline assignment: CDR1 SGHNT and CDR2 YENEEA. Trimming removed 3 bases from V and 0 bases from J, with 10 bases in between. This CDR3 comprises 15 residues. CDR3 protein: CASSFLRGSTDTQYF. The DNA for the CDR3 is TGTGCCAGCAGCTTTCTTCGGGGAAGCACAGATACGCAGTATTTT.

This rearrangement joins TRBV20-1 to TRBJ2-1, with a possible D match to TRBD2 (5 bases). The germline V gene encodes CDR1 DFQATT and CDR2 SNEGSKA (reference sequence). V lost 4 bases and J lost 8, with 18 bases in between. The CDR3 is 14 residues long. CDR3 loop: CSAILLGSGDEQFF. DNA for the CDR3: TGCAGTGCTATCCTTCTAGGGAGCGGCGATGAGCAGTTCTTC.

The sample holds a few counts of this clonotype. The chain combines TRBV6-5 with TRBJ1-2, with D unresolved. Between the trimmed V and J ends, which lost 5 bases and 7 bases, there was a span of 14 bases. Germline assignment: CDR1 MNHEY and CDR2 SVGAGI. This CDR3 has 13 amino acids. CDR3 region: CASSTVGLTGYTF. CDR3 sequence (DNA): TGTGCCAGCAGTACCGTCGGACTAACTGGCTACACCTTC.

V and J are TRBV11-2 and TRBJ1-2; D unclear. The CDR3 runs 11 residues. The germline V gene has CDR1 SGHAT and CDR2 FQNNGV. Deletions cut 6 bases from V and 4 bases from J, with 6 bases between. Written as DNA, the CDR3 is TGTGCCAGCAGTTCCATCTATGGCTACACCTTC. This gives the protein CASSSIYGYTF. The full variable domain, its missing parts supplied by reference TRBV11-2 and TRBJ1-2, is EAGVAQSPRYKIIEKRQSVAFWCNPISGHATLYWYQQILGQGPKLLIQFQNNGVVDDSQLPKDRFSAERLKGVDSTLKIQPAKLEDSAVYLCASSSIYGYTFGSGTRLTVV.

This clonotype has just a few counts. The chain carries TRBV6-2 or TRBV6-3 and TRBJ1-2; D is unclear. The CDR3 spans 12 residues. Trimming removed 5 bases from V and 8 bases from J, with 12 bases in between. CDR1 is MNHEY, CDR2 SVGEGT, per germline. The CDR3 coding sequence is TGTGCCAGCAGTCTCGGGAACCGGGGCTACACCTTC. This codes for CASSLGNRGYTF.

V is TRBV13 and J is TRBJ2-5, with 9 bases matching TRBD2. Looked up from germline, CDR1 is PRHDT and CDR2 is FYEKMQ (reference sequence). The J segment lost 0 bases and the V segment lost 5 bases, leaving 4 bases of the junction unmatched. CDR3 length: 15 amino acids. The CDR3, as DNA: TGTGCCAGCAGCCGACTAGCGGTGGACCAAGAGACCCAGTACTTC. Translating it yields CASSRLAVDQETQYF. Drawing the rest from reference TRBV13 and TRBJ2-5, the complete variable domain is AAGVIQSPRHLIKEKRETATLKCYPIPRHDTVYWYQQGPGQDPQFLISFYEKMQSDKGSIPDRFSAQQFSDYHSELNMSSLELGDSALYFCASSRLAVDQETQYFGPGTRLLVL.

V is TRBV3-1 and J is TRBJ2-7; D is possibly TRBD1 or TRBD2 (5 bases each). Germline lookup yields CDR1 LGHDT and CDR2 YNNKEL (reference sequence). Trimming cost V 10 bases and J 6 bases, with 25 bases left between them. The CDR3 length is 15 residues. The CDR3 here is CATCHPGPGSGEQYF. The CDR3 coding sequence is TGTGCCACCTGCCACCCGGGACCGGGTTCTGGCGAGCAGTACTTC.

This chain links TRBV6-1 with TRBJ2-1; 11 positions agree with TRBD2. Germline trimming cut 5 bases from V and 6 bases from J; bases unmatched to any gene: 6. The CDR3 consists of 15 residues. CDR1 and CDR2 from the germline V gene are MNHNS and SASEGT. CDR3 sequence reads: CASSHVAGGPNEQFF. CDR3 DNA sequence: TGTGCCAGCAGTCATGTAGCGGGGGGGCCCAATGAGCAGTTCTTC.

V usage is TRBV11-3 and J usage is TRBJ2-7; D is perhaps TRBD2 (5 bases). Germline CDR1 SGHNT, CDR2 YENEEA. This CDR3 is built from 12 residues. Deletions cut 3 bases from V and 6 bases from J, with 9 bases between. CDR3 nucleotides: TGTGCCAGCAGCTTCCGGGGTGGCGAGCAGTACTTC. Translating it yields CASSFRGGEQYF.

The chain combines TRBV9 with TRBJ2-2, with 7 bases identical to TRBD2. CDR1 SGDLS and CDR2 YYNGEE come from the germline V gene. This CDR3 has 16 residues. V shed 3 bases, J shed 3 bases, and the junction held 8 bases outside the gene matches. The CDR3 nucleotides are TGTGCCAGCAGCGCCCCCGGGCTAGCGGACACCGGGGAGCTGTTTTTT. It encodes CASSAPGLADTGELFF.

This clonotype appeared a few times. This chain uses TRBV30 with TRBJ2-3; D gene uncertain. CDR1 is GTSNPN, CDR2 SVGIG, per germline (reference sequence). Trimming shortened V by 0 bases and J by 6 bases, and 19 bases separated the two germline ends. This CDR3 region has 16 residues. CDR3 region: CAWSVLVSRPDDTQYF. Written as DNA, the CDR3 is TGTGCCTGGAGTGTCCTAGTCAGCCGACCGGATGATACGCAGTATTTT. Complete variable domain (other parts from reference TRBV30 and TRBJ2-3): SQTIHQWPATLVQPVGSPLSLECTVEGTSNPNLYWYRQAAGRGLQLLFYSVGIGQISSEVPQNLSASRPQDRQFILSSKKLLLSDSGFYLCAWSVLVSRPDDTQYFGPGTRLTVL.

CDR3: CASSLEEARLQETQYF. CDR3 in DNA: TGTGCCAGCAGCTTAGAAGAGGCCAGGCTCCAAGAGACCCAGTACTTC. The chain couples TRBV11-2 to TRBJ2-5; D not resolved. The germline V gene encodes CDR1 SGHAT and CDR2 FQNNGV. Between the trimmed V and J ends, which lost 0 bases and 1 base, there was a span of 12 bases. The CDR3 extends over 16 amino acids.

This chain uses TRBV6-2 or TRBV6-3 with TRBJ2-7; D ambiguous. The germline V gene encodes CDR1 MNHEY and CDR2 SVGEGT. CDR3 length: 14 amino acids. Trimming took 5 bases from V and 4 from J, leaving 15 bases between them. CDR3 sequence reads: CASSNVVQLYEQYF. The CDR3 bases are TGTGCCAGCAGTAACGTCGTCCAGCTGTACGAGCAGTACTTC.

V is TRBV15 and J is TRBJ2-7; TRBD2 aligns across 11 bases. The CDR3 extends over 16 amino acids. Trimming removed 6 bases from V and 5 bases from J; junction bases left unmatched: 12. CDR1 and CDR2 (germline): LNHNV, YYDKDF (reference sequence). The CDR3 DNA follows: TGTGCCACCAGTGCGACGGGTATAGCGGGGGGGCACGAGCAGTACTTC. Its protein product is CATSATGIAGGHEQYF.

The V gene is TRBV5-6, the J gene TRBJ2-6, with TRBD1 matching over 7 bases. CDR3 length equals 15 residues. V lost 4 bases and J lost 1; bases outside the gene matches: 2. Germline CDR1 reads SGHDT; CDR2 reads YYEEEE. The CDR3 reads CASSVDRSGANVLTF. In nucleotides, the CDR3 is TGTGCCAGCAGCGTGGACAGGTCTGGGGCCAACGTCCTGACTTTC.

This chain connects TRBV12-3 or TRBV12-4 to TRBJ2-1; maybe TRBD2 (5 bases). The CDR3 runs 14 residues. Trimming took off 8 bases at V and 2 bases at J, with 13 bases between the two ends. CDR3 bases: TGTGCCAGCGACTGGGGAGTCGCCTACAATGAGCAGTTCTTC. Its translation is CASDWGVAYNEQFF.

This clonotype was seen many times. As DNA, the CDR3 is TGTGCCAGCAGTTACTCGACTAGCGGGAGCCAAGAGACCCAGTACTTC. Protein: CASSYSTSGSQETQYF. This chain uses TRBV6-2 or TRBV6-3 with TRBJ2-5; 12 bases align to TRBD2. This CDR3 contains 16 residues. Germline V gene data show CDR1 as MNHEY and CDR2 as SVGEGT. V was clipped by 0 bases and J by 1 base; unmatched bases: 0.

This clonotype was detected a few times. This sequence joins TRBV11-2 and TRBJ2-7, with 7 bases identical to TRBD1. Germline V gene lookup returns CDR1 SGHAT and CDR2 FQNNGV. This CDR3 is 14 amino acids long. V lost 3 bases to trimming and J lost 3 bases; unmatched junction nucleotides: 5. CDR3 in DNA: TGTGCCAGCAGCTTCGGGACAGCTAACTACGAGCAGTACTTC. Amino acid sequence: CASSFGTANYEQYF.